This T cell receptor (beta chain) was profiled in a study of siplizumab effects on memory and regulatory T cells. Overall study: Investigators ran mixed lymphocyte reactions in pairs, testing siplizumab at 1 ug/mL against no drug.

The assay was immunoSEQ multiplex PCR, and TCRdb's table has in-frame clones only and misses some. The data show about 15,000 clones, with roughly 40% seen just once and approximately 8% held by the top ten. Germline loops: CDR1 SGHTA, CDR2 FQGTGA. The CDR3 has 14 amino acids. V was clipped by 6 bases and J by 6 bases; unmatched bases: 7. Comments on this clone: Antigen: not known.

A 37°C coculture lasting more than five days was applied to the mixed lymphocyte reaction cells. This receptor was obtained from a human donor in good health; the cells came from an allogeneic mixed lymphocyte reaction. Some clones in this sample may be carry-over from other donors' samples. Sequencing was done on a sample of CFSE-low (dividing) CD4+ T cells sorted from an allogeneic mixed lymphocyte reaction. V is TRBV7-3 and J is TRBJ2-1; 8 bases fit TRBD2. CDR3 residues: CASSPAGAANEQFF. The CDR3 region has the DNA TGTGCCAGCAGTCCAGCGGGGGCGGCCAATGAGCAGTTCTTC.